This T cell receptor (beta chain) was observed in a study of cytomegalovirus exposure and HLA in healthy donors (dated by TCRdb to the late 2010s). Some background on the complete study: An earlier analysis of roughly 500 of the donors reported roughly 270 Gb of sequence data and 117 million unique TCR beta sequences from 190 million or so T cells. About 280 gigabases of sequencing data and around 85 million unique TCR sequences made up an early release that covered roughly 670 HLA-typed donors. Because of strong linkage in the cohort, 5 or 6 DR-DQ haplotypes were treated as single units for association and clustering. The study aimed to test whether cataloging public T cell receptors could reveal signatures of past pathogen exposure. A later genetic analysis used genome-wide SNP genotypes for about 65% of the 666 donors, treating that subset as a discovery cohort. In the later analysis, no new phenotypic data were used to find candidate immune exposures; instead, reliance was placed on TCR beta sequences and their occurrence across donors. Both class I and class II loci were covered by HLA typing, at four-digit resolution. To study patterns of TCR occurrence, a later analysis re-analyzed previously published TCR beta repertoires from around 700 donors and added high-resolution HLA genotyping. To decide whether each TCR beta V gene segment behaved as functional or pseudogenic, an earlier analysis of some 580 of the donors relied on high-throughput TCR beta sequencing. The genetic ancestry cluster associated with self-reported Caucasian donors included 65% to 90% of the roughly 400 genotyped donors. The number of typed donors differed by locus: roughly 629-630 for A, B, C, DRB1 and DQB1; approximately 540 for DQA1; over 600 for DPA1; and roughly 450 for DPB1. Along with the 666-subject first cohort, a separate validation cohort of over a hundred different subjects was used. Across around 400 genotyped donors of the cohort, an average of approximately 240,000 unique TCR beta nucleotide sequences per donor were sequenced, and 15% to 20% of those sequences were non-productive. Using immunosequencing, the study profiled T cell repertoires from 500 to 800 subjects and related those repertoires to cytomegalovirus serostatus. All discovery cohort repertoires had been generated on a single sequencing platform. High-throughput TCR immunosequencing, statistical association of individual TCRs with disease status, and machine learning were combined to predict cytomegalovirus infection status. Donor age, sex, ethnicity and CMV serostatus were compiled alongside the repertoire data. On the study overall, not on this receptor specifically: When HLA alleles, especially DR and DQ, strongly co-occurred, TCR associations were difficult to assign to individual alleles. In a later analysis, the rate of TCR association differed among HLA loci, with DRB1 alleles having the most associated TCRs and HLA-C alleles having the fewest. Because counts were too low, seventeen rarely observed V segments, including chromosome 9 orphons, were excluded from the earlier analysis of under 650 of the donors. In this cohort, only TCR beta chains were sequenced, and detectable features were limited by the absence of alpha or paired-chain data. The 87-base-pair reads could not distinguish some IMGT-functional V segments, including TRBV6-2 and TRBV6-3, so those segments were excluded. V-gene and J-gene trimming of TCR beta chains was associated with a missense DCLRE1C variant in a later genetic analysis, and the association was replicated in an independent cohort. A later analysis found that HLA-associated TCR beta chains were more clonally expanded and had lower generation probabilities than equally common non-associated chains. The authors suggested that the approach could potentially be extended to other disease states and immunological phenotypes. The study gave a list of some 150 TCR beta chains associated with cytomegalovirus. Because HLA typing was unavailable for some donors at each locus, only the typed subset was used in association tests. A group of highly shared sequence variants was considered likely to be a technical artifact of the sequencing pipeline. For the cohort, immune exposure information was limited to CMV serostatus. A later analysis found that most CMV-associated TCR beta chains appeared HLA-restricted, with HLA associations seemingly driven largely by CMV exposure. In a later analysis, several top co-occurrence clusters were reported to appear linked to parvovirus B19, influenza, CMV and Epstein-Barr virus. At a false discovery rate of 0.05, a later analysis linked around 17,000 TCR beta sequences to specific HLA alleles. A further reported finding was that TCR beta sequences accurately predicted the HLA-A and HLA-B alleles for most subjects in the first cohort. Broadly in line with IMGT annotations, most TCR beta V segments showed up in productive rearrangements about 90% or about 30% of the time in an earlier analysis of about 500 of the donors. In vitro tests confirmed that three of the cytomegalovirus-associated TCR beta chains recognize cytomegalovirus antigens. Correlated functional status among segregating V segments might reflect linkage disequilibrium, but an unknown experimental factor could not be ruled out. Across donors, most TCR sequences were observed very rarely, whereas some public TCRs were present in many individuals. Roughly uniform sequencing depth across donors was assumed in presence/absence analyses, although this assumption may not hold. The classifier was reported to diagnose cytomegalovirus status with high specificity and sensitivity in both the original cohort and the validation cohort. In a later genetic analysis, fewer N-insertions in productive TCRs were reported among donors in an Asian-associated ancestry cluster than the roughly 640-donor mean.

Judged by its sample share, this clone qualifies as medium-sized (0.01 to 0.1%). Its cognate antigen has yet to be identified. No base quality information exists; no much larger clone differs at one position. Trimming removed 6 bases from V and 6 bases from J; the gene matches leave 2 bases unexplained. The germline V gene (reference sequence) sets CDR1 to MNHEY and CDR2 to SMNVEV. The CDR3 has 11 amino acids, counting the end cysteine and phenylalanine. Just CDR3 DNA is preserved here, 33 bases in frame from base 1. The method was the immunoSEQ multiplex PCR assay. The multiplex PCR relied on a mix of 60 forward primers for TCR Vbeta segments and 13 reverse primers for TCR Jbeta segments. Amplification of the CDR3 region of rearranged TCR beta genes was performed with a multiplex PCR assay on genomic DNA. Amplified TCR beta libraries were sequenced as 87-base-pair reads on the Illumina HiSeq System. The study's own analysis went as follows. A later analysis counted around 72 million unique TCR beta chains across the 600 to 850 repertoires, and roughly 10 million of these chains were shared by at least two donors. To remove PCR and sequencing errors, raw reads were error-corrected and collapsed into unique sequences using a nearest-neighbor algorithm that merged closely related sequences. Alignment of CDR3 sequences to IMGT reference sequences was used to assign V, D and J gene segments. For a sequence to be retained, at least a six-nucleotide match to both a V gene segment and a J gene segment was required. Rearrangements were classified as productive when the CDR3 lacked stop codons and remained in frame with V and J, and all other rearrangements were classified as non-productive. Following IMGT convention, CDR3 was defined as the stretch from the second conserved V-encoded cysteine up to the conserved J-encoded phenylalanine. Sequences without an unambiguous match to a single V gene segment were excluded from the earlier analysis of approximately 560 of the donors. An earlier analysis of fewer than 750 of the donors called V segments functional above 56.7% productive rearrangements and segregating when the between-donor standard deviation exceeded 5%. A statistical classification framework was developed to diagnose cytomegalovirus status using the catalog of TCR beta chain sequences. In a later analysis, TCR nucleotide sequences were compared against IMGT/GENE-DB human TR gene sequences so that V and J genes could be assigned. The TCRdist pipeline was used in a later analysis to assign CDR3 sequences and most-parsimonious VDJ recombination scenarios. In a later analysis, every TCR beta chain was defined by the combination of its CDR3 amino acid sequence and its V-gene family, and reads without a unique V-gene family were dropped. In a later analysis, fewer than 600 highly shared, low-generation-probability nucleotide sequences were removed to address suspected cross-contamination and a sequencing artifact. For each public chain, a later analysis derived a clonal expansion index from normalized ranks of inferred template counts within each repertoire. In a later analysis, generation probabilities were computed with a VDJ recombination model fitted to out-of-frame rearrangements, and the resulting probabilities were checked against IGoR. In a later analysis, TCR-TCR, TCR-HLA and TCR-CMV co-occurrence was scored with hypergeometric tests, and a repertoire-size bias correction was applied to TCR pairs. In a later analysis, false discovery rates were estimated by permuting HLA or CMV assignments 20 times. In a later analysis, co-occurring TCRs were grouped with DBSCAN, and TCRdist sequence similarity was added when clustering was performed within HLA-allele-positive subsets. Repertoires with fewer than 30,000 or more than 120,000 public chains were left out of co-occurrence clustering, as were five repertoires with anomalous nucleotide sharing. Not all clones reach the TCRdb copy of this immuneACCESS table, which keeps in-frame sequences only. Checked studies attribute under half of the gap to unresolved V genes and leave the rest unexplained. V, J and clone size derive from that table, while D and trimming were established from the DNA sequence. The sample has under 200,000 clones on record, more than 70% of them singletons. More than 4% of the sample is in the top ten clones.

The cohort consisted of 666 healthy bone marrow donors. Cohort members were all nominally healthy when sampled, although unrecorded immune exposures were likely present. The donor tested CMV seronegative and was one of the 352 seronegative cohort members. Each donor provided a peripheral blood sample, and peripheral blood mononuclear cells were used for TCR beta sequencing. Genomic DNA extraction from the blood cell samples was performed with the Qiagen DNeasy Blood Extraction Kit. Sequencing was performed on PBMCs. The rearranged segments are TRBV27 and TRBJ2-7; 7 of the junction bases match TRBD1. This TCR derives from a male donor in good health and CMV-seronegative. The bases are TGTGCCAGCAGGACAGGGCCCGAGCAGTACTTC. This codes for CASRTGPEQYF.